This record concerns one T cell receptor beta chain sequence. CDR3 length: 17 amino acids. Trimming removed 4 bases from V and 6 bases from J; junction bases left unmatched: 14. The V gene's germline CDR1 is SQVTM and CDR2 ANQGSEA. The sample belongs to a study of CD8+ T cells in alopecia areata. Extraction of RNA preceded its reverse transcription into cDNA, which served as the sequencing template. The protocol was immunoSEQ multiplex PCR, while the TCRdb copy is restricted to in-frame clones and leaves out a portion. The sample has 110,000 to 150,000 clones, roughly 53% seen once. The specimen was CD4+ T cells sorted from blood, collected at week 0. This rearrangement joins TRBV29-1 to TRBJ2-7; 14 bases match TRBD2. The clonotype originates from a human donor with alopecia areata. CDR3 in DNA: TGCAGCGTTGGGTCCTTCCGCCCCGGACTAGCGGGGGGCGAGCAGTACTTC. Protein product: CSVGSFRPGLAGGEQYF.